This T cell receptor beta chain was sequenced in a study of control samples from healthy donors and cancer patients. Assay used: immunoSEQ multiplex PCR; TCRdb lists only in-frame clones, some missing. The sample includes about 69,000 clones, 84% of them seen just once. Material for sequencing was PBMCs. The receptor comes from a woman aged 45-59 years with lung cancer.

The CDR3 here is CASSTATGANEKLFF. The CDR3 bases are TGTGCCAGCAGCACCGCGACGGGTGCTAATGAAAAACTGTTTTTT. The chain is built from TRBV5-4 and TRBJ1-4, with D uncertain. CDR3 length equals 15 residues. Germline CDR1 and CDR2: SGHNT and YYREEE (reference sequence). V gave up 4 bases and J gave up 3 bases, with 13 bases separating them.